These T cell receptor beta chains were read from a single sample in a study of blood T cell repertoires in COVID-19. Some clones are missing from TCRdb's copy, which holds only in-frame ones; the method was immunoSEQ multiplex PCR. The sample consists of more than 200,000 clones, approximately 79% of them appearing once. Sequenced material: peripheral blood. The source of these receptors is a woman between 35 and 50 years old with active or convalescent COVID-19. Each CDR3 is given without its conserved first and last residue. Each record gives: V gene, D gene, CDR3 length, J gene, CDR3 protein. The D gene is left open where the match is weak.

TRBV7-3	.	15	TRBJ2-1	ASSSPTGGASANEQF
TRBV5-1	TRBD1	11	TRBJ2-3	ASTIQGADTQY
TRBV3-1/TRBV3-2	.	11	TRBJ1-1	ASSQGQNLEAF
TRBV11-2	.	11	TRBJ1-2	ASSPRAGYGYT
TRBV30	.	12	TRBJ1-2	AWKPGEFSYGYT
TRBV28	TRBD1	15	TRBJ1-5	ASTNPLRDRGFQPQH
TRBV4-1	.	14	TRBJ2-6	ASSQDVISGANVLT
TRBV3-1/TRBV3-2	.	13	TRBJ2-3	ASSPVGSSGDTQY
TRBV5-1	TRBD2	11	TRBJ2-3	ASSYGGTDTQY
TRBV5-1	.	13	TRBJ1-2	ASSFGAVTNYGYT
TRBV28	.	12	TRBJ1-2	ASSPPRGTYGYT
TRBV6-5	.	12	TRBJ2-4	ASSSDLAKNIQY
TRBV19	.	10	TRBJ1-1	ASNPLQGEAF
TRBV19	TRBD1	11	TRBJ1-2	ASSRQGTGGYT
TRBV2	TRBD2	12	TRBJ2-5	ASSLISGGETQY
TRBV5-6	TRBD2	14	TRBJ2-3	ASSAPSGGSTDTQY
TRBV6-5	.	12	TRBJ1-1	ASTQGIGGTEAF
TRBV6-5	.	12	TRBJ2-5	ASSYSFSLETQY
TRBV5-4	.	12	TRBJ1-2	ASSLSQGPYGYT
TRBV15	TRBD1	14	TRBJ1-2	ATSRDRGQDGYGYT
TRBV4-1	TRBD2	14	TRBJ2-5	ASSPGGGTDQETQY
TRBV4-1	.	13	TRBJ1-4	ASSQDLSRREKLF
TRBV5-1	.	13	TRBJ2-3	ASSTLTGGTDTQY
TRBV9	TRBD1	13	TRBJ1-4	ASSTRQGTNEKLF
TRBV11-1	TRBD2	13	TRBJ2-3	ASSATSASTDTQY
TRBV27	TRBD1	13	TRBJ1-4	ASSFVPGGYEKLF
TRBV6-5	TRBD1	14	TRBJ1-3	ASSYSARGAGNTIY
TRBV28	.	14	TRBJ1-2	ASSPLGGEGGLGYT
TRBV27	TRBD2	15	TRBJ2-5	ASSLRSGGYLQETQY